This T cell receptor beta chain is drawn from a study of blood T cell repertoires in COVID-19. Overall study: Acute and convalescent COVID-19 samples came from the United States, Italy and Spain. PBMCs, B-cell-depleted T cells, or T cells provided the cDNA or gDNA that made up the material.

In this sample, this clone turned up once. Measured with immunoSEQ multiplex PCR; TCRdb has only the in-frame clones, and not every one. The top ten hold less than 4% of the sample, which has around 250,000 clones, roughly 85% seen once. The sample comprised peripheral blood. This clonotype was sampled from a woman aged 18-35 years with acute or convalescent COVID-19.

CDR3 bases: TGTGCCAGCAGCCCTCAAACAGGGCCCAATCAGCCCCAGCATTTT. Its translation: CASSPQTGPNQPQHF. The V and J genes are TRBV9 and TRBJ1-5; maybe TRBD1 (6 bases). The CDR3 length is 15 residues. The ends were cut back, 4 bases at V and 3 bases at J, with 14 bases in the middle. Germline CDR1 SGDLS, CDR2 YYNGEE.